Each of the 29 T cell receptor beta chains below was sequenced from the same sample in a study of T-cell memory formation after mild COVID-19. Each CDR3 protein is one row after TCRdb ran MiXCR on the 5' RACE reads. The data show around 510,000 distinct CDR3 sequences, with about 20% seen just once and approximately 8.4% held by the top ten. The sequencing input was PBMCs or a T cell subset sorted from them (not recorded which). The receptors originated from an adult woman who had mild COVID-19 (a few samples of this study predate the infection). Cell type and time point are not known.

This clonotype appeared a few times. This rearrangement joins TRBV24-1 to TRBJ2-1; 9 nucleotides line up with TRBD1. Germline assignment: CDR1 KGHDR and CDR2 SFDVKD. Trimming at V came to 4 bases and at J to 2 bases, leaving 5 bases not matched to a gene. This CDR3 is built from 16 residues. The CDR3 coding sequence is TGTGCCACCAGTGAACCCGGGACAGGGACCTACAATGAGCAGTTCTTC. It is translated as CATSEPGTGTYNEQFF.

This chain uses TRBV14 with TRBJ2-1, with D unresolved. The germline gives CDR1 SGHDN, CDR2 FVKESK. The CDR3 has 11 amino acids. The germline V and J ends were trimmed by 3 bases and 10 bases, with 7 bases remaining between them. CDR3 sequence: CASSHDWEQFF. The CDR3 region has the DNA TGTGCCAGCAGCCACGACTGGGAGCAGTTCTTC.

CDR3 nucleotides: TGCGCCAGCAGCCAAGACTTAGGGACTTCCCCTAAGGAGCAGTTCTTC. It is translated as CASSQDLGTSPKEQFF. This chain connects TRBV4-3 to TRBJ2-1; D might be TRBD2 (6 bases). V lost 0 bases and J lost 10, with 19 bases in between. CDR1 is LGHNA, CDR2 YSLEER, per germline. The CDR3 sequence is 16 residues long.

The chain is built from TRBV29-1 and TRBJ2-1; D is perhaps TRBD2 (6 bases). Germline lookup yields CDR1 SQVTM and CDR2 ANQGSEA. Trimming stripped 4 bases from V and 6 bases from J, with 19 bases between. The CDR3 is 15 residues long. The CDR3 sequence: CSVGGAEGLGNEQFF. In DNA form, the CDR3 reads TGCAGCGTTGGGGGAGCGGAGGGCTTAGGCAATGAGCAGTTCTTC.

This clonotype was recorded a few times. The V and J genes are TRBV5-1 and TRBJ1-2; unclear D gene. In germline, CDR1 is SGHRS, CDR2 YFSETQ. This CDR3 region has 19 residues. The V and J ends lost 0 bases and 8 bases respectively, with 29 bases between them. This chain's CDR3 is CASSLAGPSSTSSPSGYTF. The CDR3 DNA reads as TGCGCCAGCAGCTTGGCTGGGCCCTCCTCAACCAGCAGCCCGTCCGGCTACACCTTC.

This clonotype was found a few times. The chain carries TRBV27 and TRBJ1-2; D ambiguous. Trimming pared 3 bases from V and 2 bases from J, leaving 13 bases between. Germline V gene data show CDR1 as MNHEY and CDR2 as SMNVEV (reference sequence). The CDR3 totals 15 residues. Here the CDR3 reads CASSFSRRLNYGYTF. The CDR3 nucleotides are TGTGCCAGCAGTTTTTCTAGGAGGCTGAACTATGGCTACACCTTC.

The rearrangement joins TRBV2 to TRBJ1-2, with D possibly being TRBD1 (6 bases). The CDR3 spans 16 residues. V lost 6 bases and J 8 bases, leaving 25 bases between the germline ends. Germline V gene data show CDR1 as SNHLY and CDR2 as FYNNEI. The chain's CDR3 is CASRPHFLAGARGYTF. Written as DNA, the CDR3 is TGTGCCAGCAGGCCCCATTTCTTAGCGGGGGCGCGAGGCTACACCTTC.

This clonotype was seen a few times. V is TRBV19 and J is TRBJ2-1; D tentatively reads TRBD1 or TRBD2 (5 bases each). V was clipped by 4 bases and J by 4 bases, with 8 bases between them. This CDR3 has 13 residues. Germline V lookup: CDR1 LNHDA, CDR2 SQIVND (reference sequence). The CDR3 DNA sequence: TGTGCCAGTAGTAGGGACGTTTACAATGAGCAGTTCTTC. Translating it yields CASSRDVYNEQFF.

The rearrangement joins TRBV5-1 to TRBJ1-2, with no clear D. This CDR3 contains 14 residues. The germline gives CDR1 SGHRS, CDR2 YFSETQ. With 4 bases removed from V and 5 bases from J, the gap between germline ends came to 15 bases. CDR3 bases: TGCGCCAGCAGCCCCGATCCCCCTGCTTATGGCTACACCTTC. Translation gives CASSPDPPAYGYTF. Full variable domain (rest looked up from reference TRBV5-1 and TRBJ1-2): KAGVTQTPRYLIKTRGQQVTLSCSPISGHRSVSWYQQTPGQGLQFLFEYFSETQRNKGNFPGRFSGRQFSNSRSEMNVSTLELGDSALYLCASSPDPPAYGYTFGSGTRLTVV.

This clonotype was picked up a small number of times. This chain links TRBV4-1 with TRBJ2-3, with D maybe TRBD1 (7 bases). V dropped 3 bases and J dropped 6 bases, with 25 bases sitting between them. Germline values: CDR1 MGHRA, CDR2 YSYEKL. There are 18 residues in the CDR3. The CDR3 DNA reads as TGCGCCAGCAGCCAGGAGAACAGGGGAGGCCCTCTCTGGGATACGCAGTATTTT. Encoded protein: CASSQENRGGPLWDTQYF.

J is TRBJ2-1 and V is TRBV7-8, with 10 bases matching TRBD2. The V and J ends lost 2 bases and 7 bases, in that order; junction bases with no gene match: 14. Germline CDR1 reads SGHVS; CDR2 reads FQNEAQ. The CDR3 is made up of 18 amino acids. CDR3 bases: TGTGCCAGCAGCTTATGGTATCGTATGGTAGCGGGAGGAAATGAGCAGTTCTTC. Translating gives CASSLWYRMVAGGNEQFF.

This clonotype has only one observation. CDR3 in amino acids: CSARDPSQGNQPQHF. The CDR3 DNA is TGCAGTGCTAGAGATCCAAGCCAGGGCAATCAGCCCCAGCATTTT. This sequence joins TRBV20-1 and TRBJ1-5, with D unresolved. Trimming removed 0 bases at V and 2 bases at J, with 11 bases between. The CDR3 consists of 15 residues. Germline CDR1 and CDR2: DFQATT and SNEGSKA (reference sequence).

This chain uses TRBV9 with TRBJ1-3; a weak D match, TRBD1 (5 bases). V shed 2 bases and J shed 2 bases, with 14 bases lying between them. The CDR3 consists of 16 residues. From germline, CDR1 is SGDLS and CDR2 YYNGEE. CDR3 residues: CASSVDRFNAGNTIYF. The CDR3 nucleotides are TGTGCCAGCAGCGTCGACAGATTCAATGCTGGAAACACCATATATTTT.

This clonotype was recorded many times. The V gene is TRBV12-3 or TRBV12-4, the J gene TRBJ2-5, with D possibly being TRBD2 (6 bases). The V end was cut by 6 bases, the J end by 5 bases, with 16 bases between. The CDR3 covers 14 residues. This CDR3 reads CASSRSGGGETQYF. The CDR3 DNA follows: TGTGCCAGCAGCCGAAGCGGTGGGGGGGAGACCCAGTACTTC.

This clonotype was counted a few times. This sequence joins TRBV7-9 and TRBJ2-5, with D unresolved. This CDR3 contains 19 residues. V lost 3 bases and J lost 0, with 23 bases in between. The germline V gene encodes CDR1 SEHNR and CDR2 FQNEAQ (reference sequence). The CDR3 region has the DNA TGTGCCAGCAGCTTGATCGTTCAGTACCGCCCGGCAGACCAAGAGACCCAGTACTTC. As protein: CASSLIVQYRPADQETQYF.

V and J are TRBV27 and TRBJ2-5; the D is unclear. Per the germline V gene, CDR1 is MNHEY and CDR2 is SMNVEV (reference sequence). The length of the CDR3 is 13 residues. Trimming shortened V by 6 bases and J by 2 bases, and 10 bases separated the two germline ends. The chain's CDR3 is CASRELEQETQYF. The CDR3 region has the DNA TGTGCCAGCAGGGAATTGGAGCAAGAGACCCAGTACTTC.

This chain joins TRBV11-3 and TRBJ2-7; 7 bases are a match to TRBD1. V lost 5 bases to trimming and J lost 4 bases; unmatched junction nucleotides: 11. Germline lookup yields CDR1 SGHNT and CDR2 YENEEA. CDR3 size: 15 residues. The CDR3 region has the DNA TGTGCCAGCAGCCCCGACCCCGCCAGGGGGTACGAGCAGTACTTC. Protein product: CASSPDPARGYEQYF.

The chain joins TRBV25-1 to TRBJ2-3; the match to TRBD1 covers 9 bases. Germline V lookup: CDR1 MGHDK, CDR2 SYGVNS. This CDR3 has 16 amino acids. The V segment lost 3 bases and the J segment 6 bases; nucleotides outside the gene matches: 10. In nucleotides, the CDR3 is TGTGCCAGCAGTGACCACTCCGGGACAGGGATCGATACGCAGTATTTT. Its protein is CASSDHSGTGIDTQYF.

This clonotype has at least ten counts. This chain uses TRBV5-5 with TRBJ1-6; D gene unclear. Trimming cost V 4 bases and J 6 bases, with 8 bases left between them. Germline loops: CDR1 SGHKS, CDR2 YYEKEE (reference sequence). The CDR3 sequence is 13 residues long. The CDR3 sequence is CASSLGPNSPLHF. CDR3 in DNA: TGTGCCAGCAGCCTGGGCCCTAATTCACCCCTCCACTTT.

The chain links TRBV5-1 to TRBJ1-2; 8 bases fit TRBD1. The V gene's germline CDR1 is SGHRS and CDR2 YFSETQ. The CDR3 covers 15 residues. J was trimmed by 3 bases and V by 3 bases; bases with no gene match: 7. The chain's CDR3 is CASSSRTGKDYGYTF. The CDR3, as DNA: TGCGCCAGCAGCTCCCGGACAGGGAAGGACTATGGCTACACCTTC. Together with reference TRBV5-1 and TRBJ1-2, the CDR3 gives the full variable domain: KAGVTQTPRYLIKTRGQQVTLSCSPISGHRSVSWYQQTPGQGLQFLFEYFSETQRNKGNFPGRFSGRQFSNSRSEMNVSTLELGDSALYLCASSSRTGKDYGYTFGSGTRLTVV.

This sequence joins TRBV4-3 and TRBJ2-2, with D unclear. Germline V gene sequence: CDR1 LGHNA, CDR2 YSLEER. V gave up 0 bases and J gave up 3 bases, with 11 bases separating them. The CDR3 has 16 amino acids. CDR3 protein: CASSQDLYIDTGELFF. CDR3 bases: TGCGCCAGCAGCCAAGATCTTTATATCGACACCGGGGAGCTGTTTTTT.

The chain employs TRBV9 and TRBJ2-7; 11 bases match TRBD2. This CDR3 region has 15 residues. V was pared by 4 bases and J by 5 bases, with 8 bases of the junction left unmatched. From germline, CDR1 is SGDLS and CDR2 YYNGEE. CDR3 sequence (DNA): TGTGCCAGCAGCCCCGCACTAGCGGGAGAGGACGAGCAGTACTTC. Translating gives CASSPALAGEDEQYF.

This clonotype has at least ten counts. V gene TRBV12-3 or TRBV12-4 combines with J gene TRBJ2-1; 10 nucleotides align to TRBD2. The V gene end was trimmed by 5 bases and the J gene end by 1 base; junction bases not matched to a gene: 8. CDR3 length equals 17 residues. CDR3 coding DNA: TGTGCCAGCAGTACCCTCGGACTAGCGGCTTCCTACAATGAGCAGTTCTTC. As protein: CASSTLGLAASYNEQFF.

The chain recombines TRBV24-1 with TRBJ2-3, with D possibly TRBD1 on 6 matching bases. Germline V gene data show CDR1 as KGHDR and CDR2 as SFDVKD. The CDR3 loop spans 16 amino acids. V was shortened by 4 bases and J by 4 bases, with 17 bases between the two germline ends. CDR3 in DNA: TGTGCCACCAGTGAATCCGGGACAACTGGCTCAGATACGCAGTATTTT. Translating gives CATSESGTTGSDTQYF.

This clonotype was observed at least ten times. This sequence joins TRBV24-1 and TRBJ2-1, with a tentative D call TRBD2 (6 bases). The ends were cut back, 0 bases at V and 12 bases at J, with 20 bases in the middle. In germline, CDR1 is KGHDR, CDR2 SFDVKD. This CDR3 has 16 residues. CDR3 sequence: CATSDLYEGGLFMQFF. The CDR3 bases are TGTGCCACCAGTGATTTGTACGAGGGAGGACTTTTTATGCAGTTCTTC.

In nucleotides, the CDR3 is TGTGCCAGCAGTTATGACAGTTACAATGAGCAGTTCTTC. Translating it yields CASSYDSYNEQFF. The J gene is TRBJ2-1, the V gene TRBV6-2 or TRBV6-3, with D possibly matching TRBD1 (5 bases). Trimming pared 3 bases from V and 4 bases from J, leaving 7 bases between. The CDR3 consists of 13 residues. Germline V gene data show CDR1 as MNHEY and CDR2 as SVGEGT.

V is TRBV14 and J is TRBJ2-7, with 7 bases aligning to TRBD2. Germline values: CDR1 SGHDN, CDR2 FVKESK. The V and J ends lost 4 bases and 5 bases, in that order; junction bases with no gene match: 5. This CDR3 comprises 13 residues. Written as DNA, the CDR3 is TGTGCCAGCAGCCCGCTAGCGGTCGACGAGCAGTACTTC. This codes for CASSPLAVDEQYF.

This chain uses TRBV7-8 with TRBJ1-2, with 7 bases aligning to TRBD1. With 5 bases clipped from V and 8 bases from J, the junction kept 8 bases outside the gene matches. CDR1 SGHVS and CDR2 FQNEAQ come from the germline V gene. The CDR3 is 13 residues long. In DNA form, the CDR3 reads TGTGCCAGCAGCCCGACAGGGAAGGAAGGCTACACCTTC. Protein sequence: CASSPTGKEGYTF.

In this sample, this clonotype turned up many times. This chain links TRBV12-3 or TRBV12-4 with TRBJ2-5, with 9 bases fitting TRBD2. The CDR3 runs 13 residues. Losses at the gene ends were 6 bases for V and 5 bases for J; bases not matched to a gene: 4. The CDR3 loop is CASSFSGGETQYF. The CDR3 DNA reads TGTGCCAGCAGCTTTAGCGGGGGTGAGACCCAGTACTTC.